A single sample is the source of the 17 T cell receptor beta chains below, sequenced in a study of PD-1 blockade in classical Hodgkin lymphoma. Produced via immunoSEQ multiplex PCR; TCRdb's table is partial and in-frame only. The sample records 50,000 to 75,000 clones, 88% being singletons. With no exception, relapse followed autologous stem cell transplantation in all patients, and brentuximab vedotin exposure varied. Sample: peripheral blood mononuclear cells (PBMCs), taken at baseline. The receptors come from a human donor with classical Hodgkin lymphoma.

The chain combines TRBV5-8 with TRBJ2-3; 13 bases map to TRBD2. The CDR3 totals 16 residues. Unmatched junction bases numbered 3, after V lost 4 bases and J lost 1 base. Germline loops: CDR1 SGHTS, CDR2 YDEGEE. The CDR3 sequence is CASSPGTSGGTDTQYF. The CDR3 DNA reads TGTGCCAGCAGCCCCGGGACTAGCGGGGGCACAGATACGCAGTATTTT.

J is TRBJ2-7 and V is TRBV5-1; TRBD1 or TRBD2 may be the D gene (5 bases each). V shed 2 bases and J shed 5 bases, with 11 bases lying between them. Germline V gene data show CDR1 as SGHRS and CDR2 as YFSETQ. This CDR3 has 13 residues. CDR3 loop: CASSFQGVHEQYF. As DNA, the CDR3 is TGCGCCAGCAGCTTTCAGGGAGTCCACGAGCAGTACTTC.

The chain couples TRBV25-1 to TRBJ1-1; 8 bases are shared with TRBD1. The V gene's germline CDR1 is MGHDK and CDR2 SYGVNS. The CDR3 sequence is 16 residues long. After removal of 4 bases from V and 0 bases from J, the junction contained 7 bases not matched to a gene. The CDR3 loop is CASSGSMTGVNTEAFF. CDR3 DNA: TGTGCCAGCAGTGGATCTATGACAGGGGTGAACACTGAAGCTTTCTTT.

The chain combines TRBV6-5 with TRBJ1-2; possible D gene TRBD1, 6 bases. The CDR3 is made up of 13 amino acids. Germline V lookup: CDR1 MNHEY, CDR2 SVGAGI. V was cut by 7 bases and J by 2 bases, with 11 bases left in between. The CDR3 DNA follows: TGTGCCAGCAAAGGGGGGCTGAACTATGGCTACACCTTC. Amino acid sequence: CASKGGLNYGYTF.

V is TRBV5-1 and J is TRBJ2-7; possibly TRBD2 for D (5 bases). The V and J ends lost 0 bases and 1 base respectively, with 14 bases between them. Germline CDR1 SGHRS, CDR2 YFSETQ. This CDR3 has 16 amino acids. CDR3 nucleotides: TGCGCCAGCAGCTTGGCGGGGAACCGCATGTCCTACGAGCAGTACTTC. Its translation: CASSLAGNRMSYEQYF.

This clone came up a few times. The chain has TRBV6-4 and TRBJ2-3, with D perhaps TRBD2 (7 bases). V lost 0 bases to trimming and J lost 2 bases, with 21 bases between them. The germline V gene encodes CDR1 MRHNA and CDR2 SNTAGT. This CDR3 contains 19 residues. CDR3 residues: CASSDSRGGPAPNTDTQYF. CDR3 DNA: TGTGCCAGCAGTGACTCGAGGGGGGGGCCAGCCCCCAACACAGATACGCAGTATTTT.

The chain carries TRBV5-1 and TRBJ2-5; D call uncertain. The CDR3 sequence is 14 residues long. Germline CDR1 is SGHRS and CDR2 is YFSETQ. Trimming pared 1 base from V and 2 bases from J, leaving 9 bases between. The CDR3 DNA reads TGCGCCAGCAGCTTGTCCGACAAACAAGAGACCCAGTACTTC. It encodes CASSLSDKQETQYF.

The rearrangement uses TRBV5-4 and TRBJ1-2, with D perhaps TRBD1 (5 bases). V shed 0 bases and J shed 4 bases, with 13 bases lying between them. The CDR3 length is 15 residues. Per the germline V gene, CDR1 is SGHNT and CDR2 is YYREEE (reference sequence). CDR3 sequence (DNA): TGTGCCAGCAGCTTGGAGGGGATCGGGGTCTATGGCTACACCTTC. Translated: CASSLEGIGVYGYTF.

This clone occurred once. V usage is TRBV5-1 and J usage is TRBJ1-4; D ambiguous. V lost 0 bases to trimming and J lost 4 bases, with 7 bases between them. The length of the CDR3 is 14 residues. Germline CDR1 reads SGHRS; CDR2 reads YFSETQ. CDR3 bases: TGCGCCAGCAGCTTGGTGGCCAATAATGAAAAACTGTTTTTT. This gives the protein CASSLVANNEKLFF.

V and J are TRBV5-1 and TRBJ2-7, with TRBD1 as a possible D gene (5 bases). Trimming left V 4 bases short and J 3 bases short, with 17 bases between. CDR1 and CDR2 from the germline V gene are SGHRS and YFSETQ. There are 15 residues in the CDR3. DNA for the CDR3: TGCGCCAGCAGCGTCGGACAATCCGGCATCTACGAGCAGTACTTC. Translation: CASSVGQSGIYEQYF.

This chain uses TRBV29-1 with TRBJ2-7; the match to TRBD1 covers 7 bases. The CDR3 spans 12 residues. Trimming at V came to 7 bases and at J to 0 bases, leaving 3 bases not matched to a gene. Germline assignment: CDR1 SQVTM and CDR2 ANQGSEA. The CDR3 DNA is TGCAGCGGCCGGGACAGCTCCTACGAGCAGTACTTC. Its translation is CSGRDSSYEQYF.

V gene TRBV6-5 combines with J gene TRBJ1-2, with D unclear. Germline V gives CDR1 MNHEY, CDR2 SVGAGI. V dropped 4 bases and J dropped 1 base, with 13 bases sitting between them. The CDR3 runs 15 residues. CDR3 amino acids: CASSSGRLLNYGYTF. The CDR3 coding sequence is TGTGCCAGCAGTTCCGGACGGTTGCTTAACTATGGCTACACCTTC.

The chain joins TRBV18 to TRBJ2-7, with D possibly matching TRBD2 (5 bases). The CDR3 spans 15 residues. V was trimmed by 4 bases and J by 0 bases, leaving 13 bases between them. Germline V gene lookup returns CDR1 KGHSH and CDR2 LQKENI. CDR3 loop: CASSLGLLSSYEQYF. The CDR3 DNA follows: TGTGCCAGCTCACTTGGACTCCTAAGCTCCTACGAGCAGTACTTC.

The V gene is TRBV19, the J gene TRBJ2-1; TRBD1 agrees at 7 bases. Trimming took 6 bases from V and 3 from J; bases not matched to a gene: 11. CDR3 length: 16 amino acids. Germline CDR1 reads LNHDA; CDR2 reads SQIVND (reference sequence). The CDR3 DNA is TGTGCCAGTAGCCAGGGAAGGGGGCCATTCTACAATGAGCAGTTCTTC. Amino acids: CASSQGRGPFYNEQFF.

V gene TRBV7-6 combines with J gene TRBJ1-5; a possible D gene is TRBD1 (5 bases). Germline assignment: CDR1 SGHVS and CDR2 FNYEAQ. Between the trimmed V and J ends, which lost 7 bases and 0 bases, there was a span of 22 bases. This CDR3 is built from 18 residues. The CDR3 DNA follows: TGTGCCAGCACCCTGGGACGGTGGGATAGTTATAGCAATCAGCCCCAGCATTTT. Translated: CASTLGRWDSYSNQPQHF.

This chain links TRBV19 with TRBJ1-6; D not resolved. Germline CDR1 reads LNHDA; CDR2 reads SQIVND (reference sequence). CDR3 length: 9 residues. V was cut by 8 bases and J by 10 bases, with 3 bases left in between. The CDR3 protein is CASGSPLHF. CDR3 sequence (DNA): TGTGCCAGTGGGTCACCCCTCCACTTT.

The CDR3 nucleotides read TGCGCCAGCAGTGTCCGACAGGGATCGGATGAGCAGTTCTTC. Protein: CASSVRQGSDEQFF. The chain combines TRBV10-1 with TRBJ2-1, with TRBD1 matching over 7 bases. V was pared by 4 bases and J by 8 bases, with 8 bases of the junction left unmatched. CDR3 length: 14 residues. CDR1 WNHNN and CDR2 SYGVQD come from the germline V gene (reference sequence).